This T cell receptor beta chain was observed in a study of blood T cell repertoires in COVID-19. This clone was seen once. Trimming removed 5 bases from V and 2 bases from J; junction bases left unmatched: 2. The CDR3 loop spans 13 amino acids. Germline CDR1 LGHDT, CDR2 YNNKEL (reference sequence). Generated by immunoSEQ multiplex PCR, the TCRdb table keeps only in-frame clones and is missing some. The sample contains fewer than 25,000 clones, about 88% of which appear only once. J is TRBJ2-5 and V is TRBV3-1 (or the pseudogene TRBV3-2); 7 bases align to TRBD2. The sequencing input was peripheral blood. The sequence came from a man in his sixties or seventies with acute or convalescent COVID-19. CDR3 protein: CASSSGLQETQYF. DNA of the CDR3: TGTGCCAGCAGCTCGGGACTACAAGAGACCCAGTACTTC.